This TCR beta chain is from a study of blood T cell repertoires in COVID-19 (TCRdb year 2020). Context from the whole study: Samples covering the acute and convalescent phases of COVID-19 were provided by collaborators in the United States, Italy and Spain. Where available, HLA class I and class II types were taken from metadata supplied by the sample provider and were not determined by assay-based typing. Deeply sampled blood TCRbeta repertoires from subjects exposed to, actively infected with, or recovered from COVID-19 were included in the dataset. The material from the prospective study consisted of cDNA or gDNA derived from T cells, B-cell-depleted T cells, or PBMCs. The repertoires were released in a freely available public database intended as a resource for research on the immune response to SARS-CoV-2. The samples were drawn from two sources: the first 160 participants of the ongoing ImmuneRACE study, and fewer than 1,500 subjects contributed by 6 global collaborators. Nearly every sample came with metadata listing a de-identified subject ID, COVID-19 status, age in years and sex.

Here is what the overall study found, with its caveats: The amount of clinical and demographic metadata varied by source and participant and was provided uncurated.

This clone has just a few counts. It lacks a known antigen. No base-level quality is on record; no much larger clone is a single base apart. At one collaborating source in Seattle, patients were enrolled during active infection and were followed longitudinally through the course of disease. Collaborating institutions collected whole blood in K2EDTA tubes following their own protocols. For TCRbeta analysis, collaborator samples were shipped as frozen whole blood, as isolated PBMCs, or as DNA extracted from either sample type. TCRbeta CDR3 regions were amplified from genomic DNA using the immunoSEQ Assay, a bias-controlled multiplex PCR. The paper's processing steps were these. The number of nucleated cells in each sample was estimated by amplification of reference gene primers within the assay. To quantify the absolute abundance of each unique TCRbeta CDR3 rearrangement, sequence reads were collapsed and filtered. For each sample, productive Simpson clonality was calculated as the square root of Simpson's diversity index across productive rearrangements. TCRdb carries this immuneACCESS record with in-frame sequences only. Its versions omit some clonotypes, under half of them owing to an unresolved V gene in the studies checked, with the rest unexplained. V, J and clone size derive from that table, while D and trimming were established from the DNA sequence. For this sample there are about 56,000 clones; 89% appear just once. Jointly, the top ten make up around two fifths of the sample.

The source of this sequence is an older woman with COVID-19, enrolled during active disease. The specimen sequenced was peripheral blood.

The CDR3 sequence is CASSIRGLVLAGELFF. The nucleotide sequence is TGTGCCAGTAGTATACGGGGACTTGTCCTGGCCGGGGAGCTGTTTTTT. The chain employs TRBV19 and TRBJ2-2, with TRBD2 tentatively as D gene (6 bases match). The CDR3 contains 16 residues, cysteine and phenylalanine counted. Kept here is only the CDR3 DNA, which spans 48 bases and is read in frame from base 1. The germline V gene encodes CDR1 LNHDA and CDR2 SQIVND (reference sequence). Relative to germline, V is 2 bases shorter and J is 6 bases shorter, with 16 bases between their ends.